This TCR beta chain was identified during a study of identical twins. General study results and limits: For cord blood, abundant beta clonotypes had fewer insertions, unlike memory repertoires, which showed none.

CDR1 and CDR2 from the germline V gene are SEHNR and FQNEAQ (reference sequence). V lost 2 bases and J 1 base, leaving 14 bases between the germline ends. This CDR3 is 16 amino acids long. A universal primer site arose from template switching, and cDNA bore unique molecular identifiers. TCRdb fed the 5' RACE reads into MiXCR, producing one record per CDR3 protein. The sample records roughly 1,500,000 distinct CDR3 sequences, more than 30% being singletons. Every donor was a healthy Caucasian. As regards this clonotype: The antigen remains undetermined.

This sequence was found in a newborn girl in good health. J is TRBJ1-1 and V is TRBV7-9; D is perhaps TRBD1 (6 bases). Sequences were obtained from cord blood. The CDR3 DNA sequence: TGTGCCAGCAGCTTAAACCCAGGGACACCGAACACTGAAGCTTTCTTT. Its translation: CASSLNPGTPNTEAFF.